The 23 T cell receptor beta chains below all came from one sample that was sequenced in a study of blood T cell repertoires in COVID-19. Profiled with immunoSEQ multiplex PCR; TCRdb holds only in-frame clones, not every one. The sample holds about 150,000 clones; 84% are singletons and the top ten take around 2.9%. The specimen was peripheral blood. The receptors shown here come from an elderly woman with COVID-19, enrolled during active disease.

The rearrangement joins TRBV24-1 to TRBJ2-1; 7 nucleotides align to TRBD2. The CDR3 loop spans 15 amino acids. CDR1 is KGHDR, CDR2 SFDVKD, per germline. V lost 5 bases, J lost 4 bases, and 7 bases stayed unmatched. DNA for the CDR3: TGTGCCACCAGTGGGTCTAGCGGAGAATACAATGAGCAGTTCTTC. Encoded protein: CATSGSSGEYNEQFF.

The CDR3 bases are TGTGCCAGCAACGGGAGAGGCACAGATACGCAGTATTTT. Residues: CASNGRGTDTQYF. The J gene is TRBJ2-3, the V gene TRBV28; D possibly corresponds to TRBD2 (6 bases). The CDR3 loop spans 13 amino acids. With 7 bases removed from V and 1 base from J, the gap between germline ends came to 9 bases. The V gene's germline CDR1 is MDHEN and CDR2 SYDVKM.

For the CDR3, the DNA is TGTGCCAGCTCACCAGGAATGACTCGAGAGCAGTACTTC. It codes for CASSPGMTREQYF. This chain joins TRBV18 and TRBJ2-7, with D unclear. The CDR3 consists of 13 residues. The germline V and J ends were trimmed by 2 bases and 7 bases, with 12 bases remaining between them. In germline, CDR1 is KGHSH, CDR2 LQKENI.

This chain connects TRBV6-2 or TRBV6-3 to TRBJ1-1; perhaps TRBD1 as D (6 bases). V dropped 0 bases and J dropped 1 base, with 12 bases sitting between them. The germline V gene has CDR1 MNHEY and CDR2 SVGEGT. The CDR3 consists of 16 residues. The CDR3 region is CASSYSRQGTNTEAFF. The CDR3 DNA sequence: TGTGCCAGCAGTTACTCCCGCCAGGGGACGAACACTGAAGCTTTCTTT.

The V call is TRBV21-1, the J call TRBJ2-7; TRBD1, the table's D call, was not compared with the DNA. TRBV21-1 is labeled a pseudogene. The length of the CDR3 is 15 residues. The CDR3 DNA reads TGTGCCAGCAGCAACTGGGGACAGGGGAGATACGAGCAGTACTTC. It encodes CASSNWGQGRYEQYF.

V gene TRBV11-2 combines with J gene TRBJ2-5, with TRBD2 matching over 7 bases. Unmatched junction bases numbered 14, after V lost 5 bases and J lost 5 bases. CDR3 length equals 16 residues. Germline V gives CDR1 SGHAT, CDR2 FQNNGV. This CDR3 is CASSRPRGGSVETQYF. In nucleotides, the CDR3 is TGTGCCAGCAGCCGACCGCGGGGAGGGAGCGTGGAGACCCAGTACTTC.

This chain joins TRBV7-2 and TRBJ1-3; D is unresolved. The length of the CDR3 is 14 residues. V dropped 6 bases and J dropped 0 bases, with 9 bases sitting between them. Germline V gives CDR1 SGHTA, CDR2 FQGNSA. CDR3 residues: CASRMTGSGNTIYF. The CDR3 coding sequence is TGTGCCAGCAGGATGACGGGCTCTGGAAACACCATATATTTT.

V is TRBV7-9 and J is TRBJ1-2, with D perhaps TRBD1 (6 bases). V was trimmed by 8 bases and J by 4 bases, leaving 26 bases between them. Germline CDR1 reads SEHNR; CDR2 reads FQNEAQ (reference sequence). This CDR3 has 17 amino acids. The CDR3 DNA follows: TGTGCCAGCGGCCCAATAGTGGTTCTACTCAGGGGCTATGGCTACACCTTC. Translated: CASGPIVVLLRGYGYTF.

In nucleotides, the CDR3 is TGTGCCAGCAGCACACAGGGGGGAAACACTGAAGCTTTCTTT. Encoded protein: CASSTQGGNTEAFF. The chain uses TRBV7-2 and TRBJ1-1; 8 nucleotides line up with TRBD1. This CDR3 comprises 14 residues. Germline V gene sequence: CDR1 SGHTA, CDR2 FQGNSA. V gave up 5 bases and J gave up 2 bases; unmatched junction bases: 4.

The chain carries TRBV6-7 and TRBJ2-6; tentatively, D is TRBD1 (7 bases). TRBV6-7 is an ORF; its function is uncertain. CDR3 length: 16 amino acids. V lost 7 bases and J lost 2, with 15 bases in between. The CDR3 loop reads CASTPGGGTGANVLTF. The CDR3 coding sequence is TGTGCCAGCACCCCCGGAGGGGGCACTGGGGCCAACGTCCTGACTTTC.

This chain links TRBV29-1 with TRBJ2-7; perhaps TRBD1 as D (5 bases). CDR1 SQVTM and CDR2 ANQGSEA come from the germline V gene. Trimming pared 5 bases from V and 2 bases from J, leaving 10 bases between. This CDR3 has 12 amino acids. For the CDR3, the DNA is TGCAGCGTTTCCCAAGGGGCCTACGAGCAGTACTTC. This translates into CSVSQGAYEQYF.

This clone came up once. J is TRBJ1-5 and V is TRBV12-5, with 8 positions matching TRBD1. Germline loops: CDR1 LGHNT, CDR2 FRNRAP. V lost 4 bases, J lost 5 bases, and 7 bases stayed unmatched. This CDR3 has 15 residues. This CDR3 is CASGSRTGRDQPQHF. In DNA, the CDR3 is TGTGCTAGTGGTTCCAGGACAGGGCGCGATCAGCCCCAGCATTTT.

The chain joins TRBV7-8 to TRBJ1-5; 9 nucleotides align to TRBD1. V was clipped by 2 bases and J by 6 bases; unmatched bases: 8. The length of the CDR3 is 16 residues. Germline CDR1 and CDR2: SGHVS and FQNEAQ. This CDR3 reads CASSLLADRGGQPQHF. CDR3 DNA sequence: TGTGCCAGCAGCTTATTAGCGGACAGGGGAGGTCAGCCCCAGCATTTT.

The chain joins TRBV2 to TRBJ1-5; 7 bases are shared with TRBD1. From germline, CDR1 is SNHLY and CDR2 FYNNEI. V lost 1 base to trimming and J lost 7 bases; unmatched junction nucleotides: 10. The CDR3 runs to 16 residues. CDR3 nucleotides: TGTGCCAGCAGTGAAGGCCGAGACAGGGTTTGGCAGCCCCAGCATTTT. Amino acids: CASSEGRDRVWQPQHF.

The chain carries TRBV27 and TRBJ2-5; 9 bases fit TRBD1. The CDR3 loop spans 17 amino acids. The junction had 17 bases not matched to a gene; V was cut back by 5 bases and J by 7 bases. Per germline, CDR1 MNHEY and CDR2 SMNVEV (reference sequence). The CDR3 is CASSSNRGRWGLGTQYF. As DNA, the CDR3 is TGTGCCAGCAGTAGTAACAGGGGGCGATGGGGATTGGGGACCCAGTACTTC.

The chain employs TRBV24-1 and TRBJ2-5; 7 positions agree with TRBD1. The germline CDR1 and CDR2 sequences are KGHDR and SFDVKD. CDR3 size: 15 residues. V lost 2 bases to trimming and J lost 3 bases; unmatched junction nucleotides: 5. CDR3 coding DNA: TGTGCCACCAGTGATTCGGGGACAGCCAAAGAGACCCAGTACTTC. Translated, it gives CATSDSGTAKETQYF.

The J gene is TRBJ2-7, the V gene TRBV19, with 7 bases identical to TRBD1. CDR1 and CDR2 (germline): LNHDA, SQIVND (reference sequence). This CDR3 has 14 amino acids. J was trimmed by 5 bases and V by 4 bases; bases with no gene match: 8. The CDR3 sequence: CASSKEGAFNEQYF. The CDR3 nucleotides read TGTGCCAGTAGTAAAGAGGGGGCGTTTAACGAGCAGTACTTC.

CDR3 sequence reads: CASSLFRVALSYEQYF. In DNA, the CDR3 is TGTGCCAGCAGCTTATTCAGGGTAGCCCTCTCCTACGAGCAGTACTTC. V is TRBV7-8 and J is TRBJ2-7; the D gene is possibly TRBD1 (5 bases). Trimming removed 2 bases from V and 0 bases from J, with 14 bases in between. CDR1 is SGHVS and CDR2 is FQNEAQ in the germline V gene. The CDR3 is 16 residues long.

The chain joins TRBV30 to TRBJ2-5; 15 bases are a match to TRBD2. V gave up 2 bases and J gave up 5 bases; unmatched junction bases: 3. Germline V gene lookup returns CDR1 GTSNPN and CDR2 SVGIG (reference sequence). The CDR3 has 15 amino acids. CDR3 DNA sequence: TGTGCCTGGAGTTACGGGACTAGCGGGGGGGAGACCCAGTACTTC. Its protein is CAWSYGTSGGETQYF.

The chain links TRBV7-9 to TRBJ1-4; tentative D call: TRBD1 (6 bases). Trimming took off 3 bases at V and 3 bases at J, with 11 bases between the two ends. Germline CDR1 reads SEHNR; CDR2 reads FQNEAQ (reference sequence). CDR3 length equals 15 residues. The CDR3: CASSFPTGSNEKLFF. In DNA form, the CDR3 reads TGTGCCAGCAGCTTTCCGACAGGCTCTAATGAAAAACTGTTTTTT.

The chain combines TRBV5-6 with TRBJ2-1, with 14 bases fitting TRBD2. With V trimmed by 2 bases and J by 6 bases, 4 bases remained unmatched. Germline V lookup: CDR1 SGHDT, CDR2 YYEEEE. CDR3 length: 16 amino acids. The CDR3 sequence is CASSFRGLAGANEQFF. The CDR3 bases are TGTGCCAGCAGCTTCCGGGGACTAGCGGGGGCCAATGAGCAGTTCTTC.

The chain recombines TRBV7-2 with TRBJ1-1; D remains ambiguous. V was cut by 1 base and J by 8 bases, with 11 bases left in between. The length of the CDR3 is 13 residues. Per the germline V gene, CDR1 is SGHTA and CDR2 is FQGNSA. This chain's CDR3 is CASSLEAGREAFF. DNA for the CDR3: TGTGCCAGCAGCTTAGAAGCAGGTCGAGAAGCTTTCTTT.

This chain joins TRBV3-1 (or the pseudogene TRBV3-2) and TRBJ2-7; TRBD2 is a possible D gene (5 bases). The germline V gene encodes CDR1 LGHDT and CDR2 YNNKEL (reference sequence). The V end lost 6 bases, the J end lost 3 bases, and 15 bases lay between the germline ends. The CDR3 spans 14 residues. CDR3 protein: CASSRGLTNYEQYF. CDR3 DNA: TGTGCCAGCAGTCGCGGACTGACAAACTACGAGCAGTACTTC.